The 30 T cell receptor beta chains in this list originate from one sample, sequenced in a study of CD8+ T cells in alopecia areata. cDNA reverse transcribed from extracted RNA served as the sequencing template. Sequencing used immunoSEQ multiplex PCR; TCRdb keeps in-frame clones, though not all of them. Altogether 140,000 to 150,000 clones are present, roughly 62% being singletons, with the ten largest covering roughly 6.7%. The sample consisted of CD4+ T cells sorted from blood, taken at week 0. These receptors came from a human donor with alopecia areata.

J is TRBJ2-3 and V is TRBV10-3; TRBD1 aligns across 7 bases. The length of the CDR3 is 15 residues. CDR1 is ENHRY and CDR2 is SYGVKD in the germline V gene. J gave up 1 base and V 6 bases, and 7 bases lay outside the gene matches. The CDR3 is CAIRGQVDRTDTQYF. As DNA, the CDR3 is TGTGCCATCAGAGGACAGGTGGATCGCACAGATACGCAGTATTTT.

This clone was observed at least ten times. The chain has TRBV5-4 and TRBJ2-3, with D hard to call. Germline loops: CDR1 SGHNT, CDR2 YYREEE (reference sequence). The ends were cut back, 0 bases at V and 0 bases at J, with 11 bases in the middle. The CDR3 is made up of 16 amino acids. The CDR3 region has the DNA TGTGCCAGCAGCTTGGATTTGCCGGCGAGCACAGATACGCAGTATTTT. It translates to CASSLDLPASTDTQYF.

The chain couples TRBV5-1 to TRBJ2-5, with TRBD2 matching over 7 bases. Germline values: CDR1 SGHRS, CDR2 YFSETQ. CDR3 length: 13 amino acids. V lost 7 bases and J lost 4; bases outside the gene matches: 7. CDR3: CASAGGKGETQYF. CDR3 in DNA: TGCGCCAGCGCCGGGGGGAAGGGAGAGACCCAGTACTTC. Together with reference TRBV5-1 and TRBJ2-5, the CDR3 gives the full variable domain: KAGVTQTPRYLIKTRGQQVTLSCSPISGHRSVSWYQQTPGQGLQFLFEYFSETQRNKGNFPGRFSGRQFSNSRSEMNVSTLELGDSALYLCASAGGKGETQYFGPGTRLLVL.

This clone was found a few times. This chain uses TRBV29-1 with TRBJ2-3; D is perhaps TRBD1 (6 bases). This CDR3 is built from 12 residues. Germline V lookup: CDR1 SQVTM, CDR2 ANQGSEA. V was pared by 4 bases and J by 6 bases, with 11 bases between. The DNA of the CDR3 is TGCAGCGTTGGGAGACAGGTGGATACGCAGTATTTT. Its translation is CSVGRQVDTQYF.

The gene calls are TRBV10-3 and TRBJ2-1; D might be TRBD2 (5 bases). The CDR3 covers 15 residues. The V end was cut by 6 bases, the J end by 0 bases, with 12 bases between. Germline loops: CDR1 ENHRY, CDR2 SYGVKD. Written as DNA, the CDR3 is TGTGCCATCAGGGGAGCGGCTAGCTCCTACAATGAGCAGTTCTTC. Amino acid sequence: CAIRGAASSYNEQFF.

This clone came up a few times. The rearrangement links TRBV5-1 to TRBJ2-2, with D unclear. The germline V gene encodes CDR1 SGHRS and CDR2 YFSETQ. The ends were cut back, 1 base at V and 0 bases at J, with 4 bases in the middle. CDR3 length: 14 amino acids. The chain's CDR3 is CASSLTPNTGELFF. As DNA, the CDR3 is TGCGCCAGCAGCTTGACACCGAACACCGGGGAGCTGTTTTTT.

The V call is TRBV30, the J call TRBJ2-7; 9 bases line up with TRBD1. Germline loops: CDR1 GTSNPN, CDR2 SVGIG (reference sequence). The junction had 1 base not matched to a gene; V was cut back by 1 base and J by 3 bases. The CDR3 spans 13 residues. CDR3 in amino acids: CAWSGQGVYEQYF. In nucleotides, the CDR3 is TGTGCCTGGAGTGGACAGGGGGTCTACGAGCAGTACTTC.

The chain carries TRBV2 and TRBJ1-2; unclear D gene. Trimming cost V 5 bases and J 8 bases, with 18 bases left between them. Germline V CDR1 and CDR2: SNHLY, FYNNEI. The CDR3 runs 14 residues. CDR3 residues: CASSLGSMSEGYTF. Here the CDR3 DNA reads TGTGCCAGCAGTTTAGGCAGTATGTCTGAGGGCTACACCTTC.

This clone was recorded only once. The chain links TRBV2 to TRBJ2-7; D remains ambiguous. V gave up 3 bases and J gave up 9 bases, with 12 bases separating them. The CDR3 loop spans 12 amino acids. CDR1 and CDR2 (germline): SNHLY, FYNNEI. The CDR3 is CASSDNGQAQYF. CDR3 nucleotides: TGTGCCAGCAGTGACAACGGCCAGGCGCAGTACTTC.

The chain combines TRBV4-2 with TRBJ1-6, with TRBD1 matching over 7 bases. V was clipped by 4 bases and J by 8 bases; unmatched bases: 17. The CDR3 totals 18 residues. CDR1 LGHNA and CDR2 YNFKEQ come from the germline V gene. As DNA, the CDR3 is TGTGCCAGCAGCCCGAATACAGGGGTTAACCTGTATGATTCACCCCTCCACTTT. Encoded protein: CASSPNTGVNLYDSPLHF.

This clone was recorded once. The chain couples TRBV27 to TRBJ2-7; TRBD2 matches 9 bases. V lost 6 bases, J lost 0 bases, and 9 bases stayed unmatched. The germline CDR1 and CDR2 sequences are MNHEY and SMNVEV (reference sequence). The CDR3 spans 16 residues. CDR3 protein: CASRASGATTSYEQYF. Written as DNA, the CDR3 is TGTGCCAGCAGGGCTAGCGGGGCCACGACCTCCTACGAGCAGTACTTC.

This chain joins TRBV28 and TRBJ2-1; tentatively, D is TRBD2 (5 bases). Trimming removed 5 bases at V and 3 bases at J, with 11 bases between. From germline, CDR1 is MDHEN and CDR2 SYDVKM. The length of the CDR3 is 14 residues. The CDR3 DNA is TGTGCCAGCAGTGTCACCGGGAACTACAATGAGCAGTTCTTC. Encoded protein: CASSVTGNYNEQFF.

V and J are TRBV7-2 and TRBJ2-7, with no clear D. The CDR3 covers 14 residues. Looked up from germline, CDR1 is SGHTA and CDR2 is FQGNSA. Trimming removed 5 bases at V and 0 bases at J, with 11 bases between. CDR3: CASSPDSGSYEQYF. CDR3 coding DNA: TGTGCCAGCAGCCCAGACTCGGGCTCCTACGAGCAGTACTTC.

Here the CDR3 DNA reads TGTGCCAGCAGTGAATGGGGTTGGAGCAATCAGCCCCAGCATTTT. Translating gives CASSEWGWSNQPQHF. The gene calls are TRBV6-1 and TRBJ1-5; D gene uncertain. Germline CDR1 is MNHNS and CDR2 is SASEGT. The ends were cut back, 2 bases at V and 1 base at J, with 9 bases in the middle. The CDR3 sequence is 15 residues long.

The rearrangement links TRBV9 to TRBJ2-3; D is unclear. Per germline, CDR1 SGDLS and CDR2 YYNGEE. Trimming cost V 5 bases and J 2 bases, with 18 bases left between them. CDR3 length equals 16 residues. The CDR3 DNA reads TGTGCCAGCAGTGACCCCCTGAGTGGCTTCACAGATACGCAGTATTTT. Translated, it gives CASSDPLSGFTDTQYF.

V usage is TRBV4-1 and J usage is TRBJ2-1; 10 bases align to TRBD2. The CDR3 runs to 17 residues. V lost 0 bases to trimming and J lost 15 bases; unmatched junction nucleotides: 17. Germline CDR1 and CDR2: MGHRA and YSYEKL. For the CDR3, the DNA is TGCGCCAGCAGCCAAGATGGTTCTAGCGGGGGCCCGCGGGTTCCGTTCTTC. Protein: CASSQDGSSGGPRVPFF.

This clone was counted once. The rearrangement uses TRBV29-1 and TRBJ2-2; D call uncertain. The V gene lost 1 base and the J gene lost 0 bases, with 9 bases spanning the gap. Germline CDR1 reads SQVTM; CDR2 reads ANQGSEA. The CDR3 is 15 amino acids. Here the CDR3 reads CSVEGRHANTGELFF. The CDR3 nucleotides read TGCAGCGTTGAAGGGCGCCACGCGAACACCGGGGAGCTGTTTTTT.

The chain has TRBV29-1 and TRBJ2-1, with TRBD1 matching over 7 bases. CDR1 is SQVTM and CDR2 is ANQGSEA in the germline V gene. With V trimmed by 1 base and J by 6 bases, 3 bases remained unmatched. The CDR3 runs to 13 residues. The CDR3 spells CSVEGQGSNEQFF. CDR3 nucleotide sequence: TGCAGCGTTGAAGGACAGGGTAGCAATGAGCAGTTCTTC.

V gene TRBV10-3 combines with J gene TRBJ2-5; TRBD1 might be the D (5 bases). V lost 5 bases, J lost 4 bases, and 11 bases lay in between. This CDR3 is built from 13 residues. Germline-derived CDR1 and CDR2 are ENHRY and SYGVKD. This CDR3 reads CAISPRVPETQYF. The CDR3 bases are TGTGCCATCAGTCCCAGGGTGCCAGAGACCCAGTACTTC.

This clone turned up a few times. V and J are TRBV4-2 and TRBJ1-6, with D tentatively TRBD1 (6 bases). Trimming pared 7 bases from V and 8 bases from J, leaving 18 bases between. Germline V CDR1 and CDR2: LGHNA, YNFKEQ. The CDR3 is 15 amino acids. CDR3 in amino acids: CASTLFGQRDSPLHF. CDR3 nucleotide sequence: TGTGCCAGCACCCTGTTTGGACAGAGGGATTCACCCCTCCACTTT.

This clone was observed a few times. The chain is built from TRBV11-2 and TRBJ2-7, with 10 bases identical to TRBD1. This CDR3 comprises 17 residues. Trimming at V came to 5 bases and at J to 2 bases, leaving 12 bases not matched to a gene. The V gene's germline CDR1 is SGHAT and CDR2 FQNNGV. The CDR3 loop reads CASSPIDRGRATYEQYF. The CDR3 DNA sequence: TGTGCCAGCAGCCCAATCGACAGGGGGCGAGCGACCTACGAGCAGTACTTC.

The genes are TRBV27 and TRBJ1-1; tentative D call: TRBD1 (6 bases). The CDR3 contains 12 residues. Germline V gene sequence: CDR1 MNHEY, CDR2 SMNVEV (reference sequence). Deletions cut 6 bases from V and 8 bases from J, with 13 bases between. CDR3 sequence: CASRGDTLEAFF. CDR3 DNA sequence: TGTGCCAGCAGGGGGGACACCCTGGAAGCTTTCTTT.

This clone was detected only a few times. This chain connects TRBV18 to TRBJ2-7; 8 nucleotides align to TRBD1. The junction had 4 bases not matched to a gene; V was cut back by 1 base and J by 5 bases. Germline CDR1 and CDR2: KGHSH and LQKENI. This CDR3 has 14 residues. This chain's CDR3 is CASSPLSGGNEQYF. The CDR3 DNA reads as TGTGCCAGCTCACCACTTTCAGGGGGCAACGAGCAGTACTTC.

This clone was recorded a few times. The chain has TRBV6-5 and TRBJ2-7, with D possibly being TRBD1 (5 bases). This CDR3 is built from 11 residues. V shed 8 bases and J shed 7 bases, with 12 bases lying between them. The germline CDR1 and CDR2 sequences are MNHEY and SVGAGI. This CDR3 reads CASGEGAEQYF. CDR3 DNA: TGTGCCAGCGGGGAAGGGGCTGAGCAGTACTTC.

This clone was found a few times. Other nucleotide sequences in the sample specify the same CDR3. The chain carries TRBV5-1 and TRBJ2-2; D unresolved. Looked up from germline, CDR1 is SGHRS and CDR2 is YFSETQ. The germline V and J ends were trimmed by 0 bases and 5 bases, with 2 bases remaining between them. The CDR3 loop spans 12 amino acids. The CDR3 nucleotides are TGCGCCAGCAGCTTGGAAACCGGGGAGCTGTTTTTT. Translation: CASSLETGELFF. The full variable domain, in which reference TRBV5-1 and TRBJ2-2 provide the parts outside the CDR3, is KAGVTQTPRYLIKTRGQQVTLSCSPISGHRSVSWYQQTPGQGLQFLFEYFSETQRNKGNFPGRFSGRQFSNSRSEMNVSTLELGDSALYLCASSLETGELFFGEGSRLTVL.

Points on this clone: At one boundary the junction diverges from the germline segment, which might be a read error. J is TRBJ2-1 and V is TRBV7-7; possibly TRBD1 or TRBD2 for D (5 bases each). This CDR3 contains 15 residues. Germline V lookup: CDR1 SSHAT, CDR2 FNYEAQ (reference sequence). The CDR3, as DNA: TGTGCTAGCAGCCGGGACCTCAGCTCCTACAATGAGCAGTTCTTC. It codes for CASSRDLSSYNEQFF. Combining the CDR3 with reference TRBV7-7 and TRBJ2-1 gives the whole variable domain GAGVSQSPRYKVTKRGQDVTLRCDPISSHATLYWYQQALGQGPEFLTYFNYEAQPDKSGLPSDRFSAERPEGSISTLTIQRTEQRDSAMYRCASSRDLSSYNEQFFGPGTRLTVL.

The rearrangement uses TRBV4-3 and TRBJ1-2; D remains unclear. V was clipped by 1 base and J by 8 bases, with 11 bases between them. The germline V gene encodes CDR1 LGHNA and CDR2 YSLEER. The CDR3 runs 13 residues. The CDR3 reads CASSQAKGRGYTF. CDR3 nucleotide sequence: TGCGCCAGCAGCCAAGCGAAAGGGAGGGGCTACACCTTC.

This clone was seen more than once but under ten times. The chain combines TRBV6-1 with TRBJ1-5; 9 bases fit TRBD1. Germline assignment: CDR1 MNHNS and CDR2 SASEGT. The V segment lost 8 bases and the J segment 5 bases; nucleotides outside the gene matches: 10. There are 15 residues in the CDR3. The CDR3: CASLKGDREYQPQHF. In nucleotides, the CDR3 is TGTGCCAGCCTTAAGGGGGACAGGGAGTATCAGCCCCAGCATTTT.

This clone was counted once. The chain uses TRBV5-1 and TRBJ2-1; possible D gene TRBD2, 5 bases. V shed 4 bases and J shed 9 bases, with 20 bases lying between them. CDR3 length: 15 amino acids. Looked up from germline, CDR1 is SGHRS and CDR2 is YFSETQ. In DNA, the CDR3 is TGCGCCAGCAGCCAAACGCTCTCTAAGGAGGCTGAGCAGTTCTTC. Translation gives CASSQTLSKEAEQFF.

The chain links TRBV9 to TRBJ2-2; 7 bases align to TRBD1. This CDR3 region has 15 residues. The trim removed 4 bases at V and 4 bases at J, leaving 7 bases unmatched. Germline V gene sequence: CDR1 SGDLS, CDR2 YYNGEE. The CDR3 sequence: CASSLRDSSTGELFF. CDR3 in DNA: TGTGCCAGCAGCCTCCGGGACAGTTCCACCGGGGAGCTGTTTTTT.